Here is one T cell receptor (beta chain) with its context. The sample originates from a study of control samples from healthy donors and cancer patients. Sequencing used immunoSEQ multiplex PCR; TCRdb keeps in-frame clones, though not all of them. The table lists 150,000 to 200,000 clones, about 87% of them singletons. The trim removed 0 bases at V and 13 bases at J, leaving 4 bases unmatched. CDR3 length: 12 amino acids. CDR1 is SGHRS and CDR2 is YFSETQ in the germline V gene. The receptor's source is a man aged 30 to 45 in good health. The chain uses TRBV5-1 and TRBJ2-3; 8 bases line up with TRBD1. The source material was blood. CDR3 sequence: CASSLGQGQEYF. DNA of the CDR3: TGCGCCAGCAGCTTGGGACAGGGGCAGGAGTATTTT.